This T cell receptor beta chain was captured in a study of tumor-infiltrating lymphocytes in primary liver carcinoma. Across the study: There were roughly 3.5 to 7.5 million productive TCRbeta reads per sample, a yield similar across tissue types.

Total RNA and DNA came together from 20-30 mg of bulk tissue without cell sorting. There were five separate regions sampled from each tumor. This clonotype was observed at least ten times. Its antigen is as yet unknown. The CDR3 runs 13 residues. CDR1 is SGHVS and CDR2 is FQNEAQ in the germline V gene. Deletions cut 2 bases from V and 4 bases from J, with 8 bases between. A constant-region primer served to make TCR beta cDNA from roughly 500 ng total RNA. Slightly modified ARM-PCR with three nested multiplex PCR rounds yielded TCR beta libraries. The two initial PCR rounds, around 10 cycles each, used TRBV1-TRBV30 forward and C-beta reverse primers. TCRdb itself ran the multiplex PCR reads through MiXCR, one entry per CDR3 protein. Of about 130,000 distinct CDR3 sequences listed, roughly three fifths are singletons. Whole-study results and caveats: Lesser overlap characterized tumor-adjacent and tumor-blood pairs relative to tumor region pairs. Just around 7.5-25% of top clones spanned all five tumor regions.

Sequences were obtained from liver tumor tissue from sampling region 3. Subset described: tumor region T3, left-lateral pole. The source of this sequence is a woman in her fifties or sixties with primary liver carcinoma and hepatitis B virus infection. The rearrangement joins TRBV7-8 to TRBJ2-5; possible D gene TRBD1, 5 bases. CDR3 sequence reads: CASSLTGLETQYF. DNA for the CDR3: TGTGCCAGCAGCTTAACAGGATTAGAGACCCAGTACTTC. Drawing the rest from reference TRBV7-8 and TRBJ2-5, the complete variable domain is GAGVSQSPRYKVAKRGQDVALRCDPISGHVSLFWYQQALGQGPEFLTYFQNEAQLDKSGLPSDRFFAERPEGSVSTLKIQRTQQEDSAVYLCASSLTGLETQYFGPGTRLLVL.